The source of this T cell receptor (beta chain) is a study of blood T cell repertoires in COVID-19. V was clipped by 5 bases and J by 1 base, with 14 bases between them. This CDR3 is built from 15 residues. Germline V gene sequence: CDR1 SGHAT, CDR2 FQNNGV. Assay: immunoSEQ multiplex PCR; the TCRdb copy retains only in-frame clones and omits some. The table has 150,000 to 200,000 clones, more than 65% seen once; the top ten hold around a sixth. The sequencing input was PBMCs or T cells enriched from blood (not recorded which). This chain uses TRBV11-2 with TRBJ1-1, with TRBD1 as a possible D gene (6 bases). This TCR was recovered from a woman aged 45-65 years with acute COVID-19. Written as DNA, the CDR3 is TGTGCCAGCAGCCCGCTGAGACAGGCGAACACTGAAGCTTTCTTT. It translates to CASSPLRQANTEAFF.